One and the same sample provided the 11 T cell receptor beta chains below, sequenced in a study of T-cell memory formation after mild COVID-19. TCRdb reprocessed the 5' RACE reads via MiXCR and lists one record per CDR3 protein. The sample yields tens of thousands of distinct CDR3 sequences, about a sixth seen once. Material: PBMCs or a T cell subset sorted from them (not recorded which). The receptors come from an adult woman who had mild COVID-19 (a few samples of this study predate the infection). Cell type and time point are not known.

The chain is built from TRBV7-2 and TRBJ1-5, with D possibly TRBD1 on 5 matching bases. The CDR3 consists of 17 residues. The V gene's germline CDR1 is SGHTA and CDR2 FQGNSA. V was trimmed by 5 bases and J by 2 bases, leaving 19 bases between them. The CDR3 region is CASSPGVGTKGNQPQHF. Here the CDR3 DNA reads TGTGCCAGCAGCCCGGGGGTCGGGACGAAAGGCAATCAGCCCCAGCATTTT. Based on the CDR3 plus reference TRBV7-2 and TRBJ1-5, the full variable domain is GAGVSQSPSNKVTEKGKDVELRCDPISGHTALYWYRQSLGQGLEFLIYFQGNSAPDKSGLPSDRFSAERTGGSVSTLTIQRTQQEDSAVYLCASSPGVGTKGNQPQHFGDGTRLSIL.

The V and J genes are TRBV12-3 or TRBV12-4 and TRBJ2-5; TRBD2 is a possible D gene (6 bases). The ends were cut back, 7 bases at V and 4 bases at J, with 16 bases in the middle. The CDR3 sequence is 14 residues long. The CDR3 protein is CASTESGGRETQYF. DNA for the CDR3: TGTGCCAGCACCGAGTCTGGAGGGAGAGAGACCCAGTACTTC.

This chain links TRBV4-1 with TRBJ1-5; the match to TRBD1 covers 8 bases. J gave up 7 bases and V 3 bases, and 11 bases lay outside the gene matches. Germline V gene data show CDR1 as MGHRA and CDR2 as YSYEKL. CDR3 size: 16 residues. CDR3 bases: TGCGCCAGCAGCCAGTATCCGGGACAGGCGAACCAGCCCCAGCATTTT. Translating it yields CASSQYPGQANQPQHF.

In its sample, this clonotype was seen a few times. The chain carries TRBV6-5 and TRBJ2-1, with TRBD1 matching 7 bases. Germline trimming cut 0 bases from V and 6 bases from J; bases unmatched to any gene: 2. This CDR3 comprises 14 residues. CDR1 and CDR2 from the germline V gene are MNHEY and SVGAGI. CDR3 sequence (DNA): TGTGCCAGCAGTTACTCGGCAGGGGGCAATGAGCAGTTCTTC. It is translated as CASSYSAGGNEQFF.

V and J are TRBV5-1 and TRBJ1-1, with a tentative D call TRBD1 (5 bases). In germline, CDR1 is SGHRS, CDR2 YFSETQ. V lost 6 bases and J lost 3, with 21 bases in between. CDR3 length equals 16 residues. The CDR3 is CASTTQSGIGDTEAFF. CDR3 coding DNA: TGCGCCAGCACCACCCAATCGGGGATAGGGGACACTGAAGCTTTCTTT.

The chain combines TRBV9 with TRBJ2-1, with 8 bases fitting TRBD2. The V and J ends lost 4 bases and 6 bases, in that order; junction bases with no gene match: 12. The germline V gene encodes CDR1 SGDLS and CDR2 YYNGEE. CDR3 length: 16 residues. CDR3 in DNA: TGTGCCAGCAGCCTTTGGGAGCGGGAGTTTTCCAATGAGCAGTTCTTC. It translates to CASSLWEREFSNEQFF.

This clonotype was seen repeatedly, ten times or more. V and J are TRBV7-9 and TRBJ2-7, with D uncertain. Germline CDR1 is SEHNR and CDR2 is FQNEAQ (reference sequence). Trimming left V 5 bases short and J 3 bases short, with 5 bases between. The CDR3 sequence is 11 residues long. The CDR3 bases are TGTGCCAGCAGCCAAGACTACGAGCAGTACTTC. Its translation: CASSQDYEQYF.

The chain recombines TRBV6-6 with TRBJ2-1; 7 bases match TRBD2. V lost 8 bases to trimming and J lost 4 bases; unmatched junction nucleotides: 8. Germline loops: CDR1 MNHNY, CDR2 SVGAGI (reference sequence). This CDR3 contains 14 residues. The CDR3 DNA reads TGTGCCAGCTGTGGACTAGGAGATTACAATGAGCAGTTCTTC. Translated, it gives CASCGLGDYNEQFF.

The chain carries TRBV9 and TRBJ2-1; 9 nucleotides line up with TRBD2. CDR3 length: 19 residues. Germline trimming cut 1 base from V and 0 bases from J; bases unmatched to any gene: 11. CDR1 and CDR2 from the germline V gene are SGDLS and YYNGEE. This chain's CDR3 is CASSVLNRTSGPSYNEQFF. The CDR3 nucleotides are TGTGCCAGCAGCGTATTGAATAGAACTAGCGGGCCCTCCTACAATGAGCAGTTCTTC.

This clonotype occurred a few times. This chain's CDR3 is CAWDREAEQFF. For the CDR3, the DNA is TGTGCCTGGGACAGGGAAGCTGAGCAGTTCTTC. The genes are TRBV30 and TRBJ2-1; 7 bases fit TRBD1. The germline gives CDR1 GTSNPN, CDR2 SVGIG (reference sequence). Trimming at V came to 5 bases and at J to 9 bases, leaving 4 bases not matched to a gene. The CDR3 runs 11 residues.

This sequence joins TRBV7-2 and TRBJ2-1, with 11 bases identical to TRBD2. Germline lookup yields CDR1 SGHTA and CDR2 FQGNSA. V gave up 4 bases and J gave up 8 bases; unmatched junction bases: 10. This CDR3 has 16 amino acids. The CDR3 nucleotides are TGTGCCAGCAGCTGGGTACTAGCGGGAGATTTCGATGAGCAGTTCTTC. Its protein is CASSWVLAGDFDEQFF.